What follows are 3 T cell receptor beta chains derived from one specimen sequenced in a study of T cell repertoires in cytomegalovirus infection. TCRdb analysed the reads with MiXCR anew, one entry per CDR3 protein. The data contain 230,000 or so distinct CDR3 sequences, about 18% of them singletons. The sequenced sample was CD8+ T cells from PBMCs. These receptors were obtained from a human donor in good health (CMV status not recorded). Some clones in this sample may be carry-over from other donors' samples.

This clonotype was observed at least ten times. The chain employs TRBV6-1 and TRBJ2-7; D is undetermined. V was pared by 7 bases and J by 1 base, with 5 bases between. Germline V lookup: CDR1 MNHNS, CDR2 SASEGT. The CDR3 loop spans 11 amino acids. CDR3 coding DNA: TGTGCCAGCATTACATCCTACGAGCAGTACTTC. This gives the protein CASITSYEQYF.

The rearrangement links TRBV7-9 to TRBJ2-1; 16 bases align to TRBD2. There are 16 residues in the CDR3. The germline V gene has CDR1 SEHNR and CDR2 FQNEAQ (reference sequence). V lost 5 bases to trimming and J lost 7 bases; unmatched junction nucleotides: 5. The CDR3 loop reads CASSHGTSGGVNEQFF. The CDR3, as DNA: TGTGCCAGCAGCCACGGGACTAGCGGGGGGGTAAATGAGCAGTTCTTC.

This clonotype appeared many times. The V and J genes are TRBV5-6 and TRBJ2-5, with a weak D call TRBD2 (6 bases). This CDR3 is built from 13 residues. The ends were cut back, 7 bases at V and 5 bases at J, with 15 bases in the middle. CDR1 and CDR2 from the germline V gene are SGHDT and YYEEEE. The CDR3 loop reads CASSQGGSETQYF. In DNA form, the CDR3 reads TGTGCCAGCTCCCAGGGAGGCTCGGAGACCCAGTACTTC.